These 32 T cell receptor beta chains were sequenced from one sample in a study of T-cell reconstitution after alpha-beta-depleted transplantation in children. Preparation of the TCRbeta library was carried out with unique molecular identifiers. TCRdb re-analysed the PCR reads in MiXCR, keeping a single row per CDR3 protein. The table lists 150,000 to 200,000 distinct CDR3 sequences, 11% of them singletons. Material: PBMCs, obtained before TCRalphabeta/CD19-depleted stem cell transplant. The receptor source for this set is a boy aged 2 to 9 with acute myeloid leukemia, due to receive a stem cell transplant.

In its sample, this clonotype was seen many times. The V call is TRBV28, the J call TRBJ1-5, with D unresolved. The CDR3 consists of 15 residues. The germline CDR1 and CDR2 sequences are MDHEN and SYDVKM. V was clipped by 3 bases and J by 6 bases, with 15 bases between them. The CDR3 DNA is TGTGCCAGCAGTTTCCTCGGATCGGACGGTCAGCCCCAGCATTTT. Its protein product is CASSFLGSDGQPQHF.

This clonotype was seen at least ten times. CDR3 region: CASSGRAMNTEAFF. The CDR3 coding sequence is TGTGCCAGCAGTGGCAGGGCTATGAACACTGAAGCTTTCTTT. J is TRBJ1-1 and V is TRBV27; TRBD1 might be the D (5 bases). The CDR3 runs 14 residues. Germline CDR1 and CDR2: MNHEY and SMNVEV (reference sequence). Trimming left V 5 bases short and J 0 bases short, with 10 bases between.

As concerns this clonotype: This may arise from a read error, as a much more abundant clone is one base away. The CDR3 nucleotides are TGCGCCAGCAGCCAGTACCCCGTGATGGGAAGCGGGGTAGGTGAGCCGTTCTTC. Translating gives CASSQYPVMGSGVGEPFF. The V call is TRBV4-1, the J call TRBJ2-1; 7 nucleotides match TRBD2. The CDR3 runs 18 residues. CDR1 MGHRA and CDR2 YSYEKL come from the germline V gene.

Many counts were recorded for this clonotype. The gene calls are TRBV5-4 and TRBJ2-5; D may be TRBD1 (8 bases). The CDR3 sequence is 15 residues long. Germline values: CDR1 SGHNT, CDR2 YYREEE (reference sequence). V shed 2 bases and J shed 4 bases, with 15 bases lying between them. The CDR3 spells CASSFWTGRGETQYF. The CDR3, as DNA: TGTGCCAGCAGCTTTTGGACAGGGAGGGGAGAGACCCAGTACTTC.

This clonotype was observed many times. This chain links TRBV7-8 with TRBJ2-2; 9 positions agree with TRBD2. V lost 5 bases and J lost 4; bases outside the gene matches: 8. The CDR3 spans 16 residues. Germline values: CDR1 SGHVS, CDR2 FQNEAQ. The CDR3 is CASSPSREGGTGELFF. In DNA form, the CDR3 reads TGTGCCAGCAGCCCTTCGCGGGAGGGTGGCACCGGGGAGCTGTTTTTT.

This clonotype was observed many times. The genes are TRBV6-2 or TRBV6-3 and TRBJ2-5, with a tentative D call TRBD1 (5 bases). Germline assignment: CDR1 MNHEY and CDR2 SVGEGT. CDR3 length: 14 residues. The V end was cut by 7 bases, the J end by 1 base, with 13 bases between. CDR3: CASKGIDSQETQYF. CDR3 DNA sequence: TGTGCCAGCAAGGGAATTGACAGCCAAGAGACCCAGTACTTC.

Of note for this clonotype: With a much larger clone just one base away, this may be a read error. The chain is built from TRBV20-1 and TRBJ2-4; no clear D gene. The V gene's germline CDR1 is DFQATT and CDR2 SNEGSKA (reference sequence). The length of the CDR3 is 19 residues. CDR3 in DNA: TGCTGTGCTAGAGATGACGTTTTGGGGAAAGCCCTAGCCAAAAACATTCAGTACTTC. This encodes CCARDDVLGKALAKNIQYF.

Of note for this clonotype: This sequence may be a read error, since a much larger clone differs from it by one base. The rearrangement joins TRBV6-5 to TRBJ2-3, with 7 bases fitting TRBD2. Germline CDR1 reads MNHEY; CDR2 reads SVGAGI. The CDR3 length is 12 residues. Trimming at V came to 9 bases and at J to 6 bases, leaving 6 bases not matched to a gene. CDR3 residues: CASTGGSDTQYF. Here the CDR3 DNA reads TGTGCCAGTACTGGCGGGAGTGATACGCAGTATTTT.

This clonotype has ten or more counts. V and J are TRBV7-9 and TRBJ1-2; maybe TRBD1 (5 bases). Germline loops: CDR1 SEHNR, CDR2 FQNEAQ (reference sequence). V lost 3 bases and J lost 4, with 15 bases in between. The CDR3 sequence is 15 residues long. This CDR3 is CASSFPGTVSYGYTF. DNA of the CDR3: TGTGCCAGCAGCTTTCCCGGGACGGTATCCTATGGCTACACCTTC.

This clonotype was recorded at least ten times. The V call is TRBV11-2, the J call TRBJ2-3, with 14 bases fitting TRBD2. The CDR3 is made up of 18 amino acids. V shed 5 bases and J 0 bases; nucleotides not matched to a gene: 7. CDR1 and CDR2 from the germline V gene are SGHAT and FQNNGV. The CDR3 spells CASSANGLAGGSTDTQYF. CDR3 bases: TGTGCCAGCAGCGCGAATGGACTAGCGGGGGGAAGCACAGATACGCAGTATTTT.

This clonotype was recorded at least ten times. The DNA of the CDR3 is TGTGCCAGCAGCTTGGGCCGGGACAGCCGCACAGATACGCAGTATTTT. Amino acid sequence: CASSLGRDSRTDTQYF. This chain uses TRBV5-5 with TRBJ2-3, with TRBD1 matching 7 bases. The CDR3 length is 16 residues. Germline-derived CDR1 and CDR2 are SGHKS and YYEKEE (reference sequence). J gave up 1 base and V 0 bases, and 5 bases lay outside the gene matches.

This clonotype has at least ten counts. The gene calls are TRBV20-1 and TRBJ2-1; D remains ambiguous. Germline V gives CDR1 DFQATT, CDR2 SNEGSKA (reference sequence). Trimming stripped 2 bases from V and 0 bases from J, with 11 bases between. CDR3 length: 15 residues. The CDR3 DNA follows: TGCAGTGCTAGAATCACTGTCAGCTCCTACAATGAGCAGTTCTTC. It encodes CSARITVSSYNEQFF.

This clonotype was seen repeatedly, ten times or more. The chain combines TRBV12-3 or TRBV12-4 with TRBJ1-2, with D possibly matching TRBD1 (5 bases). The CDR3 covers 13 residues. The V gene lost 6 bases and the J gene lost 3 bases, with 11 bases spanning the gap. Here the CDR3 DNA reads TGTGCCAGCAGCACTCAGGGTGACTATGGCTACACCTTC. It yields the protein CASSTQGDYGYTF.

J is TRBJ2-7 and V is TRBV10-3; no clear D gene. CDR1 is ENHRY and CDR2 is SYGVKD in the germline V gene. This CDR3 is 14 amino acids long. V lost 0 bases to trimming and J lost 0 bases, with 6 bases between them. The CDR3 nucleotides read TGTGCCATCAGTGAGTCTGGTTCCTCCTACGAGCAGTACTTC. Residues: CAISESGSSYEQYF.

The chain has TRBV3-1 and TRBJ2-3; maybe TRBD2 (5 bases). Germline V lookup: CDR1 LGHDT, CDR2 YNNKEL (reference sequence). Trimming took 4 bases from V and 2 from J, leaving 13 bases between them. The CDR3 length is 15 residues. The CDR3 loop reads CASSPEGHYTDTQYF. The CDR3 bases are TGTGCCAGCAGCCCCGAGGGCCACTACACAGATACGCAGTATTTT.

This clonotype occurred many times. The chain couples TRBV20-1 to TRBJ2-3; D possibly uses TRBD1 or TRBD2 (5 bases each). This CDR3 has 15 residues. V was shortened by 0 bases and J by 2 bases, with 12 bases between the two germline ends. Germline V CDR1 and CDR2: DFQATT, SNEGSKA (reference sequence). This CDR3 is CSARDNRDPTDTQYF. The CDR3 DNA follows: TGCAGTGCTAGAGATAACCGGGACCCCACAGATACGCAGTATTTT.

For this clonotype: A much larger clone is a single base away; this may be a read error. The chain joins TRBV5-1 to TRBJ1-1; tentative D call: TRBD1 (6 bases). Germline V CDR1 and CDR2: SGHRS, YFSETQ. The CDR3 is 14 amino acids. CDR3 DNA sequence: TGCGCCAGCAGCTTGGGAGCAGGGGTCACTGAAGCTTCCTTT. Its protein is CASSLGAGVTEASF.

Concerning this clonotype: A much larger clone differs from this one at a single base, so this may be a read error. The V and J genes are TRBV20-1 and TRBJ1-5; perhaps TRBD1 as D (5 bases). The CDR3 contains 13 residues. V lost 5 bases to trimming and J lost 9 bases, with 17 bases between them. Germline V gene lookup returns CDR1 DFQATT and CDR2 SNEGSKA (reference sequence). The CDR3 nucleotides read TGCAGTGCTGGGATTTCAGGGCGGGGGCCCCAGCATTTT. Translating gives CSAGISGRGPQHF.

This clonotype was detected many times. The CDR3 nucleotides read TGCGCCAGCAGCTTTGGGACTAGCGGGTGGAACACCGGGGAGCTGTTTTTT. Translation: CASSFGTSGWNTGELFF. The chain is built from TRBV5-1 and TRBJ2-2; 12 nucleotides align to TRBD2. This CDR3 comprises 17 residues. With V trimmed by 2 bases and J by 1 base, 3 bases remained unmatched. Per the germline V gene, CDR1 is SGHRS and CDR2 is YFSETQ.

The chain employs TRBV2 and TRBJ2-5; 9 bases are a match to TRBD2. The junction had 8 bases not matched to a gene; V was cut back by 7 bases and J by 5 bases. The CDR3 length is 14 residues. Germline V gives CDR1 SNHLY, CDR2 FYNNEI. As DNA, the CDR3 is TGTGCCAGCAACCTAGCGGGACTCGACGAGACCCAGTACTTC. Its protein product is CASNLAGLDETQYF.

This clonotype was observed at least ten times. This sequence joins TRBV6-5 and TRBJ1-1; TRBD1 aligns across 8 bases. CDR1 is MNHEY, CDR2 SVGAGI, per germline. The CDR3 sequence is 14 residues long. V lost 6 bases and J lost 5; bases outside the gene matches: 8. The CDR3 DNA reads TGTGCCAGCAGCAGACAGGGGTCGGGAACTGAAGCTTTCTTT. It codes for CASSRQGSGTEAFF.

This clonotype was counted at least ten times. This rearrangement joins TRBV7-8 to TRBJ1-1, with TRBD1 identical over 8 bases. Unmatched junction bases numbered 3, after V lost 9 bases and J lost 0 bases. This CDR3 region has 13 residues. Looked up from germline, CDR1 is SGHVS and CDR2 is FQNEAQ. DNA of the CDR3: TGTGCCAGTCTACAGGGGGTGAACACTGAAGCTTTCTTT. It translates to CASLQGVNTEAFF.

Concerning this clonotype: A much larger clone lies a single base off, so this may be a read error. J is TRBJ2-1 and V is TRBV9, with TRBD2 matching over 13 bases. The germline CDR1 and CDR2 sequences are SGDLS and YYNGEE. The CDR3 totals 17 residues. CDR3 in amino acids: CSSSPWTSGSSYNEQFF. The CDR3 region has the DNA TGTTCCAGCAGCCCTTGGACTAGCGGGAGTTCCTACAATGAGCAGTTCTTC.

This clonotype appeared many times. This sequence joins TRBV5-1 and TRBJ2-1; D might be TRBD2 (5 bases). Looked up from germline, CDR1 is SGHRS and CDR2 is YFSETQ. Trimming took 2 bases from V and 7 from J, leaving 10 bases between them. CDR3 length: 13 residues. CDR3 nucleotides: TGCGCCAGCAGCTTTGTCTCGGGGAATGAGCAGTTCTTC. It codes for CASSFVSGNEQFF.

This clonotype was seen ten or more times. The CDR3, as DNA: TGTGCCAGCAAAGAGGACAGGGCTGTGACCCAGTACTTC. It codes for CASKEDRAVTQYF. The chain combines TRBV6-2 or TRBV6-3 with TRBJ2-5; 8 nucleotides align to TRBD1. The germline gives CDR1 MNHEY, CDR2 SVGEGT. The V and J ends lost 7 bases and 7 bases, in that order; junction bases with no gene match: 8. The CDR3 is made up of 13 amino acids.

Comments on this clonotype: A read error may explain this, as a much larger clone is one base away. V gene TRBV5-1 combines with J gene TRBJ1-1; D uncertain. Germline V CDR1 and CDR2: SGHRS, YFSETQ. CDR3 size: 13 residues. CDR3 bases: TGCGCCAGCAGCTTTAGATTAAACACTGGAGCTTTCTTT. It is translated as CASSFRLNTGAFF.

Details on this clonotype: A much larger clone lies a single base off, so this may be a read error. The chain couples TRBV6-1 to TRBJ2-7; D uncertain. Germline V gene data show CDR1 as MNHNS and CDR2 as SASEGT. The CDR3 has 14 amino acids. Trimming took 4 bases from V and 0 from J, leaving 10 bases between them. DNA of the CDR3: TGTGCCAGCAGTGGGGTCATCCTCTCCTACGAGCAGTACTTC. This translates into CASSGVILSYEQYF.

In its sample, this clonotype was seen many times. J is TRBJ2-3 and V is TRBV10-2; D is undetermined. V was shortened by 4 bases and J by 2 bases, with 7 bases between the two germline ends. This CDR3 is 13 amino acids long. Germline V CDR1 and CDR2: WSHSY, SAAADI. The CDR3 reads CASSGDTTDTQYF. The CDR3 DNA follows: TGCGCCAGCAGTGGAGACACCACAGATACGCAGTATTTT.

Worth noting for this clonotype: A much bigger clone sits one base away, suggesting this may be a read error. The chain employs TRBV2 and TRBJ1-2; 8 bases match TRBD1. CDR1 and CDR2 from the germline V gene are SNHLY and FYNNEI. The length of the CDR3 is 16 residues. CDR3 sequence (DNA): TGTTCCAGCAGTGATACGACAGGGGAACGGCACTATGGCTACACCTTC. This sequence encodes CSSSDTTGERHYGYTF.

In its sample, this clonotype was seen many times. This CDR3 is CASSQNAGTANGYTF. The CDR3 DNA is TGTGCCAGCAGCCAAAACGCCGGGACGGCTAATGGCTACACCTTC. V usage is TRBV12-3 or TRBV12-4 and J usage is TRBJ1-2; tentatively, D is TRBD1 (5 bases). The ends were cut back, 6 bases at V and 6 bases at J, with 20 bases in the middle. This CDR3 region has 15 residues.

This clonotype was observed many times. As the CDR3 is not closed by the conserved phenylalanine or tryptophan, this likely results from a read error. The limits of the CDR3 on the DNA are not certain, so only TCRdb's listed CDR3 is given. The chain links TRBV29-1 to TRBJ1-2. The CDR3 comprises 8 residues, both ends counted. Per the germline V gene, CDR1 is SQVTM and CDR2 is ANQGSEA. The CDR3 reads CSVEDGIA.

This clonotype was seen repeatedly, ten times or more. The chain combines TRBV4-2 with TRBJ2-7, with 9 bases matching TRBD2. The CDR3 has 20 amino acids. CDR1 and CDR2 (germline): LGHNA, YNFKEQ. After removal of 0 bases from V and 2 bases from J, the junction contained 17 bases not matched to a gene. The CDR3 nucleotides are TGTGCCAGCAGCCAAGATCGAGGGCTAGCGGGAACGCCCCCCCCCTACGAGCAGTACTTC. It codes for CASSQDRGLAGTPPPYEQYF.